Below, 5 T cell receptor beta chains from the same sample are listed, as sequenced in a study of molecular identifiers for immune sequencing clone quantification. TCRdb re-called the PCR reads through MiXCR, storing one row per CDR3 protein. The table shows around 460,000 distinct CDR3 sequences, with about a quarter occurring only once. The sample was naive CD8+ T cells from blood, with Jurkat cell RNA spiked in. Subset specified: FACS-sorted CD8+CD4-CCR7+CD45RA+ naive T cells. The receptors stem from a human donor in good health. Some libraries in this study had Jurkat cell RNA spiked in.

V is TRBV5-6 and J is TRBJ1-1, with D unresolved. Germline CDR1 SGHDT, CDR2 YYEEEE. This CDR3 is 14 amino acids long. Trimming stripped 7 bases from V and 1 base from J, with 14 bases between. The CDR3 loop is CASGAEEKNTEAFF. The CDR3 DNA follows: TGTGCCAGCGGCGCCGAGGAGAAGAACACTGAAGCTTTCTTT.

The chain carries TRBV19 and TRBJ2-7, with 9 bases aligning to TRBD1. V trimming: 6 bases; J trimming: 1 base; junction bases outside the gene matches: 4. CDR3 length: 14 amino acids. Germline V gives CDR1 LNHDA, CDR2 SQIVND (reference sequence). The CDR3 reads CASRLTGGSYEQYF. In DNA, the CDR3 is TGTGCCAGTAGGCTGACAGGGGGTTCCTACGAGCAGTACTTC.

In regard to this clonotype: Since a much larger clone is just one base distant, this may be a read error. The genes are TRBV5-3 and TRBJ1-4; D gene ambiguous. TRBV5-3 is an ORF; its function is uncertain. The CDR3 runs 14 residues. Trimming stripped 8 bases from V and 6 bases from J, with 17 bases between. The CDR3 nucleotides are TGTGCCAGCGCCTCCGCGTCGGAGTATGAAAAACTGTTTTTT. Its translation is CASASASEYEKLFF.

In this sample, this clonotype turned up a few times. This rearrangement joins TRBV7-9 to TRBJ1-2, with 7 positions matching TRBD1. The CDR3 has 18 amino acids. V trimming: 0 bases; J trimming: 5 bases; junction bases outside the gene matches: 15. Germline loops: CDR1 SEHNR, CDR2 FQNEAQ (reference sequence). CDR3 sequence: CASSLAMSGGRNGYGYTF. For the CDR3, the DNA is TGTGCCAGCAGCTTAGCGATGTCAGGGGGGAGGAATGGATATGGCTACACCTTC. Using reference TRBV7-9 and TRBJ1-2 for the parts outside the CDR3, the full variable domain is DTGVSQNPRHKITKRGQNVTFRCDPISEHNRLYWYRQTLGQGPEFLTYFQNEAQLEKSRLLSDRFSAERPKGSFSTLEIQRTEQGDSAMYLCASSLAMSGGRNGYGYTFGSGTRLTVV.

This clonotype has a handful of counts. The V call is TRBV27, the J call TRBJ2-7, with 12 bases that match TRBD2. With 6 bases clipped from V and 0 bases from J, the junction kept 3 bases outside the gene matches. The CDR3 sequence is 15 residues long. Looked up from germline, CDR1 is MNHEY and CDR2 is SMNVEV (reference sequence). The CDR3 DNA sequence: TGTGCCAGCAGGCTAGCGGGGGGGCTCTCCTACGAGCAGTACTTC. Encoded protein: CASRLAGGLSYEQYF.